This TCR beta chain was obtained from a study of shared clonotypes between healthy human individuals. Regarding the study as a whole: Sequencing depth was expected to influence donor clonotype sharing. It was the non-shared clonotypes that had lower generation probabilities than clonotypes shared by all four donors.

Trimming took 6 bases from V and 1 from J, leaving 18 bases between them. The CDR3 covers 16 residues. Germline V lookup: CDR1 KGHSH, CDR2 LQKENI. A note on this clone: Its target is unknown.

Clones were read by immunoSEQ multiplex PCR, and TCRdb kept only the in-frame ones, dropping some. The sample includes some 2,500,000 clones, 80% to 95% seen only once; the top ten take around 0.4%. Sequenced input: naive CD4+ T cells from PBMCs. The subset: CD45RA+ positively selected. V and J are TRBV18 and TRBJ1-1; tentatively, D is TRBD1 (6 bases). The sequence was collected from a man aged 18 to 29 in good health. Some clones in this sample may be carry-over from other donors' samples. Written as DNA, the CDR3 is TGTGCCAGCTCCCCCAATGCCGGGACAACGAACACTGAAGCTTTCTTT. Its translation: CASSPNAGTTNTEAFF.